This T cell receptor beta chain was observed in a study of OX40 agonist ivuxolimab in advanced cancers. Study-level results: At doses 0.1 to 3.0 mg/kg, CD4+ and CD8+ clones expanded.

This clone was seen just once. Its antigen is as yet unknown. CDR1 GTSNPN and CDR2 SVGIG come from the germline V gene (reference sequence). The CDR3 length is 12 residues. Trimming removed 2 bases from V and 6 bases from J, with 11 bases in between. Assay: immunoSEQ multiplex PCR; the TCRdb copy retains only in-frame clones and omits some. Of around 63,000 clones in the sample, 86% were seen once. The material was CD4+ or CD8+ T cells sorted from blood, obtained in a trial of the OX40 agonist ivuxolimab. This receptor was identified in an adult with an advanced solid tumor such as melanoma, head and neck, liver or kidney cancer. This chain uses TRBV30 with TRBJ2-7; TRBD1 is a possible D gene (6 bases). In DNA, the CDR3 is TGTGCCTGGAGTCCGGGGACACCCGAGCAGTACTTC. Translating gives CAWSPGTPEQYF.